The 20 T cell receptor beta chains below were found in one sample sequenced in a study of control samples from healthy donors and cancer patients. The protocol was immunoSEQ multiplex PCR, while the TCRdb copy is restricted to in-frame clones and leaves out a portion. The sample shows about 110,000 clones, roughly 92% of them seen only once. The material sequenced was blood. These receptors came from a woman between 18 and 29 years old in good health.

The rearrangement uses TRBV19 and TRBJ1-1; D not resolved. Trimming pared 3 bases from V and 6 bases from J, leaving 14 bases between. The CDR3 is 14 residues long. Germline V gene data show CDR1 as LNHDA and CDR2 as SQIVND (reference sequence). The chain's CDR3 is CASSILVGTSEAFF. CDR3 sequence (DNA): TGTGCCAGTAGTATTTTGGTAGGAACTTCTGAAGCTTTCTTT.

The V gene is TRBV5-1, the J gene TRBJ2-7; D possibly corresponds to TRBD1 (5 bases). V was shortened by 0 bases and J by 6 bases, with 13 bases between the two germline ends. CDR3 length equals 14 residues. The germline V gene encodes CDR1 SGHRS and CDR2 YFSETQ. The CDR3 loop is CASSLDITGSEQYF. DNA for the CDR3: TGCGCCAGCAGCTTGGACATCACAGGTTCCGAGCAGTACTTC.

This clone was found once. This sequence joins TRBV30 and TRBJ2-7; the D gene is possibly TRBD1 (6 bases). This CDR3 is built from 13 residues. Per germline, CDR1 GTSNPN and CDR2 SVGIG (reference sequence). V was cut by 3 bases and J by 0 bases, with 9 bases left in between. The CDR3 loop is CAWSMDSSYEQYF. The CDR3 nucleotides are TGTGCCTGGAGCATGGACAGCTCCTACGAGCAGTACTTC.

The chain joins TRBV7-2 to TRBJ1-2, with TRBD1 as a possible D gene (6 bases). V was cut by 5 bases and J by 8 bases, with 18 bases left in between. Per germline, CDR1 SGHTA and CDR2 FQGNSA. The CDR3 is made up of 14 amino acids. The CDR3 DNA reads TGTGCCAGCAGCCCCTACAGGGTAGAGGAAGGCTACACCTTC. Residues: CASSPYRVEEGYTF.

The chain combines TRBV13 with TRBJ2-7; 9 positions agree with TRBD2. The ends lost 5 bases at V and 7 bases at J; junction bases unmatched: 15. CDR3 length: 16 residues. The germline gives CDR1 PRHDT, CDR2 FYEKMQ (reference sequence). The CDR3 loop is CASSARGLAGGEEQYF. In DNA, the CDR3 is TGTGCCAGCAGCGCTAGGGGCCTCGCGGGGGGGGAAGAGCAGTACTTC.

The CDR3 DNA reads as TGCGCCAGCAGCATTCTGACTAGCGGGAAATACAATGAGCAGTTCTTC. Protein product: CASSILTSGKYNEQFF. J is TRBJ2-1 and V is TRBV5-1, with 11 positions matching TRBD2. The CDR3 covers 16 residues. Trimming cost V 4 bases and J 4 bases; bases outside gene matches: 7. CDR1 is SGHRS, CDR2 YFSETQ, per germline.

This chain connects TRBV28 to TRBJ2-7, with TRBD1 matching over 9 bases. The V and J ends lost 6 bases and 6 bases, in that order; junction bases with no gene match: 9. This CDR3 spans 14 amino acids. Germline V gene sequence: CDR1 MDHEN, CDR2 SYDVKM. In DNA, the CDR3 is TGTGCCAGCAGACCCCCGGGACAGGGAGCCGAGCAGTACTTC. This translates into CASRPPGQGAEQYF.

V usage is TRBV28 and J usage is TRBJ2-1; no clear D gene. The CDR3 consists of 16 residues. Trimming took off 3 bases at V and 2 bases at J, with 14 bases between the two ends. Germline V lookup: CDR1 MDHEN, CDR2 SYDVKM. CDR3 sequence: CASSLPQALTYNEQFF. In nucleotides, the CDR3 is TGTGCCAGCAGTTTGCCCCAGGCGCTAACCTACAATGAGCAGTTCTTC.

The chain is built from TRBV7-2 and TRBJ1-1; D gene ambiguous. The CDR3 covers 14 residues. CDR1 and CDR2 (germline): SGHTA, FQGNSA. V was shortened by 7 bases and J by 4 bases, with 16 bases between the two germline ends. As DNA, the CDR3 is TGTGCCAGCACTTCAAACCCCTGGGGCACTGAAGCTTTCTTT. It encodes CASTSNPWGTEAFF.

This chain joins TRBV6-5 and TRBJ2-7, with TRBD1 matching over 8 bases. From germline, CDR1 is MNHEY and CDR2 SVGAGI. Trimming took 6 bases from V and 3 from J; bases not matched to a gene: 4. This CDR3 has 13 amino acids. The CDR3 coding sequence is TGTGCCAGCAGCCGTGGACAGGGCTACGAGCAGTACTTC. This translates into CASSRGQGYEQYF.

There are a few counts of this clone. The chain combines TRBV18 with TRBJ2-2, with a possible D match to TRBD2 (6 bases). Trimming took off 3 bases at V and 6 bases at J, with 17 bases between the two ends. CDR3 size: 16 residues. In germline, CDR1 is KGHSH, CDR2 LQKENI. The CDR3 bases are TGTGCCAGCTCACCCCGGGACTCCCGACTTGCCGGGGAGCTGTTTTTT. This sequence encodes CASSPRDSRLAGELFF.

The CDR3 region is CATSGEDTQYF. DNA for the CDR3: TGTGCCACCAGTGGAGAAGATACGCAGTATTTT. V and J are TRBV24-1 and TRBJ2-3, with D uncertain. Trimming pared 5 bases from V and 5 bases from J, leaving 4 bases between. There are 11 residues in the CDR3. Germline-derived CDR1 and CDR2 are KGHDR and SFDVKD.

V gene TRBV5-1 combines with J gene TRBJ2-5, with 7 bases fitting TRBD2. Germline lookup yields CDR1 SGHRS and CDR2 YFSETQ. The V segment lost 2 bases and the J segment 2 bases; nucleotides outside the gene matches: 3. CDR3 length: 14 residues. The CDR3 reads CASSLGSGQETQYF. CDR3 in DNA: TGCGCCAGCAGCTTAGGTAGCGGGCAAGAGACCCAGTACTTC.

The CDR3 DNA is TGTGCCATCAGTGACACCCAGAGAGGACAGGGGGCGCCCCCGGCCTACACAGATACGCAGTATTTT. Encoded protein: CAISDTQRGQGAPPAYTDTQYF. The chain uses TRBV10-3 and TRBJ2-3; 11 bases agree with TRBD1. Trimming cost V 3 bases and J 2 bases; bases outside gene matches: 22. This CDR3 spans 22 amino acids. CDR1 is ENHRY, CDR2 SYGVKD, per germline.

The V and J genes are TRBV9 and TRBJ1-2; 9 bases fit TRBD1. The ends lost 2 bases at V and 4 bases at J; junction bases unmatched: 15. The CDR3 has 18 residues. Germline V CDR1 and CDR2: SGDLS, YYNGEE. This CDR3 is CASSVDPQSPTGGYGYTF. CDR3 bases: TGTGCCAGCAGCGTCGACCCGCAGAGCCCGACAGGGGGCTATGGCTACACCTTC.

The chain combines TRBV28 with TRBJ1-4; 8 nucleotides agree with TRBD1. Germline CDR1 is MDHEN and CDR2 is SYDVKM. The CDR3 spans 13 residues. Unmatched junction bases numbered 4, after V lost 10 bases and J lost 3 bases. The CDR3 DNA sequence: TGTGCCATCCAGGGGGCGGCTAATGAAAAACTGTTTTTT. Protein: CAIQGAANEKLFF. Based on the CDR3 plus reference TRBV28 and TRBJ1-4, the full variable domain is DVKVTQSSRYLVKRTGEKVFLECVQDMDHENMFWYRQDPGLGLRLIYFSYDVKMKEKGDIPEGYSVSREKKERFSLILESASTNQTSMYLCAIQGAANEKLFFGSGTQLSVL.

This clone appeared a few times. The chain combines TRBV7-2 with TRBJ2-7, with TRBD1 matching over 11 bases. The CDR3 sequence is 15 residues long. Germline CDR1 SGHTA, CDR2 FQGNSA. Unmatched junction bases numbered 7, after V lost 6 bases and J lost 3 bases. CDR3 coding DNA: TGTGCCAGCAGTTCGGACAGGGGGCGCTTCTACGAGCAGTACTTC. Protein: CASSSDRGRFYEQYF.

The rearrangement joins TRBV18 to TRBJ1-4; tentatively, D is TRBD1 (5 bases). Trimming removed 0 bases at V and 7 bases at J, with 15 bases between. The CDR3 is 16 residues long. Germline V CDR1 and CDR2: KGHSH, LQKENI. The CDR3 sequence: CASSPPTGTFGEKLFF. The CDR3 DNA sequence: TGTGCCAGCTCACCACCGACCGGGACGTTCGGTGAAAAACTGTTTTTT. Variable domain in full (rest from reference TRBV18 and TRBJ1-4): NAGVMQNPRHLVRRRGQEARLRCSPMKGHSHVYWYRQLPEEGLKFMVYLQKENIIDESGMPKERFSAEFPKEGPSILRIQQVVRGDSAAYFCASSPPTGTFGEKLFFGSGTQLSVL.

This clone showed up just once. The chain carries TRBV19 and TRBJ1-1, with a weak D call TRBD1 (5 bases). Trimming took 1 base from V and 5 from J, leaving 11 bases between them. The CDR3 length is 14 residues. Looked up from germline, CDR1 is LNHDA and CDR2 is SQIVND (reference sequence). Here the CDR3 DNA reads TGTGCCAGTAGTATAGGCGGGGGAAGGACTGAAGCTTTCTTT. Translating gives CASSIGGGRTEAFF. The variable domain in full, with the rest retrieved from reference TRBV19 and TRBJ1-1, is DGGITQSPKYLFRKEGQNVTLSCEQNLNHDAMYWYRQDPGQGLRLIYYSQIVNDFQKGDIAEGYSVSREKKESFPLTVTSAQKNPTAFYLCASSIGGGRTEAFFGQGTRLTVV.

The chain is built from TRBV5-1 and TRBJ1-1, with D perhaps matching TRBD1 (5 bases). Germline values: CDR1 SGHRS, CDR2 YFSETQ. The CDR3 has 12 residues. V was shortened by 4 bases and J by 11 bases, with 15 bases between the two germline ends. CDR3 bases: TGCGCCAGCAGCCTGGGGGAGACAAGTGCTTTCTTT. Residues: CASSLGETSAFF. Together with reference TRBV5-1 and TRBJ1-1, the CDR3 gives the full variable domain: KAGVTQTPRYLIKTRGQQVTLSCSPISGHRSVSWYQQTPGQGLQFLFEYFSETQRNKGNFPGRFSGRQFSNSRSEMNVSTLELGDSALYLCASSLGETSAFFGQGTRLTVV.